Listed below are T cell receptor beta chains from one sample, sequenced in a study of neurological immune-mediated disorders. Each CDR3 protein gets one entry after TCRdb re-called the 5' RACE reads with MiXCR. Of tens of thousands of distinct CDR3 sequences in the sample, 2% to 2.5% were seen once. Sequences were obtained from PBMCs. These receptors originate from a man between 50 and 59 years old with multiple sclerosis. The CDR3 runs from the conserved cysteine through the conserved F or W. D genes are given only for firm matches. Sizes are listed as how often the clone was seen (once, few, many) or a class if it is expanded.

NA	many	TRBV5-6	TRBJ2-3	CASSHHSTDTQYF	TGTGCCAGCAGCCATCACAGCACAGATACGCAGTATTTT
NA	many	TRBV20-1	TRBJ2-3	CSARDPLPGDLTRSTQYF	TGCAGTGCTAGAGATCCCCTCCCGGGGGACCTCACCCGAAGTACGCAGTATTTT
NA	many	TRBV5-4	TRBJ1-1	CASSSVGARTEAFF	TGTGCCAGCAGCTCCGTGGGGGCGCGAACTGAAGCTTTCTTT
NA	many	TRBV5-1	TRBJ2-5	CASTRDTLGQETQYF	TGCGCCAGCACGCGGGACACCCTGGGGCAAGAGACCCAGTACTTC
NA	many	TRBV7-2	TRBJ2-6	CASSLAPGANVLTF	TGTGCCAGCAGCTTAGCCCCTGGGGCCAACGTCCTGACTTTC
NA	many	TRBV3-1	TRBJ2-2	CASSQVIGVGGELFF	TGTGCCAGCAGCCAAGTTATAGGGGTTGGCGGGGAGCTGTTTTTT
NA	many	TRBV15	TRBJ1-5	CATSRVDSQSNQPQHF	TGTGCCACCAGCAGAGTAGACAGCCAGAGCAATCAGCCCCAGCATTTT
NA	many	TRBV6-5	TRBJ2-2	CASSPTVAGELFF	TGTGCCAGCAGCCCGACGGTGGCCGGGGAGCTGTTTTTT
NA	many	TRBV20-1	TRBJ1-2	CSATQESVWVKGYTF	TGCAGTGCTACCCAGGAGAGCGTATGGGTAAAAGGCTACACCTTC
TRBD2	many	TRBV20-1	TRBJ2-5	CSASRGGMETQYF	TGCAGTGCTAGCCGGGGAGGGATGGAGACCCAGTACTTC
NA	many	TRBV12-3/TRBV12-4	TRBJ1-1	CASNPSMGTEAFF	TGTGCCAGCAATCCAAGCATGGGCACTGAAGCTTTCTTT
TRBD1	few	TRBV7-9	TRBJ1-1	CASSSGDREAFF	TGTGCCAGCAGCTCCGGGGACAGAGAAGCTTTCTTT
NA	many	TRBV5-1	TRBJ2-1	CASSSGPGYNEQFF	TGCGCCAGCAGCTCGGGACCAGGGTACAATGAGCAGTTCTTC
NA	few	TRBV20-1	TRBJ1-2	CSDRVGIYGYTF	TGCAGTGATAGGGTGGGGATCTATGGCTACACCTTC
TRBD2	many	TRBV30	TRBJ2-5	CAWTSGGGETQYF	TGTGCCTGGACTAGCGGGGGTGGAGAGACCCAGTACTTC
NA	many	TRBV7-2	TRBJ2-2	CASSLITGELFF	TGTGCCAGCAGCTTAATTACCGGGGAGCTGTTTTTT
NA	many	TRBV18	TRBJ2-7	CASSPPGVTGNEQYF	TGTGCCAGCTCACCACCTGGAGTCACAGGGAACGAGCAGTACTTC
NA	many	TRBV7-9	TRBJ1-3	CASQGFSGNTIYF	TGTGCCAGCCAGGGGTTTTCTGGAAACACCATATATTTT